In this sample, the clone carrying this T cell receptor (beta chain) turned up once. The antigen is undetermined. It was with 60 Vbeta and 13 Jbeta primers that the PCR ran. Generated by immunoSEQ multiplex PCR, the TCRdb table keeps only in-frame clones and is missing some. This table holds fewer than 200,000 clones, 81% found once. This sample was taken from a study of cytomegalovirus exposure and HLA in healthy donors. The germline V gene encodes CDR1 SGHDN and CDR2 FVKESK. V was shortened by 6 bases and J by 3 bases, with 15 bases between the two germline ends. The CDR3 totals 14 residues. Regarding the study as a whole: Later analysis found that TCR beta chains associated with HLA were more clonally expanded than other, equally common chains. There were 160 or so TCR beta chains listed as cytomegalovirus-associated. Some public TCRs appeared in many individuals, while most sequences were rare.

Sequenced: PBMCs. The clonotype originates from a woman under 30 in good health and CMV-seronegative. The chain links TRBV14 to TRBJ2-7; D is possibly TRBD1 (6 bases). CDR3 sequence reads: CASSEGDTFYEQYF. DNA of the CDR3: TGTGCCAGCAGTGAAGGGGACACATTCTACGAGCAGTACTTC.